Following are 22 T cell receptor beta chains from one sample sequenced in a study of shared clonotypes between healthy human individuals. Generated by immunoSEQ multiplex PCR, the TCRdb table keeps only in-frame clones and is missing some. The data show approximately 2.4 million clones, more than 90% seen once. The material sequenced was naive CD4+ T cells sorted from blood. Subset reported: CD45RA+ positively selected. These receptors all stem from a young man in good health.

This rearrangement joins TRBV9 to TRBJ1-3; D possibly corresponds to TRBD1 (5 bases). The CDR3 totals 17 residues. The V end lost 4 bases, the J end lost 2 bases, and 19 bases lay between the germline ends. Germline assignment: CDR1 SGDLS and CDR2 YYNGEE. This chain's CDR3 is CASSPQDKVYPGNTIYF. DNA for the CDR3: TGTGCCAGCAGCCCCCAGGACAAAGTCTACCCTGGAAACACCATATATTTT.

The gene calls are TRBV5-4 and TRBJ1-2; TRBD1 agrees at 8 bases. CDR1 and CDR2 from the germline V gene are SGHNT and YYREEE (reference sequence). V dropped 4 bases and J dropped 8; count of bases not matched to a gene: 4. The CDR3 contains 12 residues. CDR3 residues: CASSGQGGGYTF. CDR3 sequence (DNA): TGTGCCAGCAGCGGACAGGGAGGGGGCTACACCTTC.

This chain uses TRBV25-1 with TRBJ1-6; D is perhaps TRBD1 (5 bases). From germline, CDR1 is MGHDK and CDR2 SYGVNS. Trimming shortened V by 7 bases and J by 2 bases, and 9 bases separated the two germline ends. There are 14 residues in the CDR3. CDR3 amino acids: CASTRAAYNSPLHF. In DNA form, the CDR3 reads TGTGCCAGCACCAGGGCGGCCTATAATTCACCCCTCCACTTT.

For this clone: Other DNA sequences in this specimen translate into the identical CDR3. The CDR3 coding sequence is TGCGCCAGCAGCTCCGGGACGGCCTCCTACAATGAGCAGTTCTTC. It encodes CASSSGTASYNEQFF. J is TRBJ2-1 and V is TRBV5-1; the D call may be TRBD1 or TRBD2 (5 bases each). CDR3 size: 15 residues. Trimming left V 3 bases short and J 0 bases short, with 10 bases between. In germline, CDR1 is SGHRS, CDR2 YFSETQ.

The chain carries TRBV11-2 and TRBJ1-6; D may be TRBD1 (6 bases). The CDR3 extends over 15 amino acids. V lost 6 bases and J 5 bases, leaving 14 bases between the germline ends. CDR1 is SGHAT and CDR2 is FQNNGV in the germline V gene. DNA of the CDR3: TGTGCCAGCAGTATTACGTCAGGGGATAATTCACCCCTCCACTTT. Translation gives CASSITSGDNSPLHF.

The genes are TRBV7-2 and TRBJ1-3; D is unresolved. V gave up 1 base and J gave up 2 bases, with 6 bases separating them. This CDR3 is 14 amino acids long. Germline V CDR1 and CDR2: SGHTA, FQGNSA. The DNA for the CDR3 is TGTGCCAGCAGCTTAGGGATGACTGGAAACACCATATATTTT. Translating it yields CASSLGMTGNTIYF.

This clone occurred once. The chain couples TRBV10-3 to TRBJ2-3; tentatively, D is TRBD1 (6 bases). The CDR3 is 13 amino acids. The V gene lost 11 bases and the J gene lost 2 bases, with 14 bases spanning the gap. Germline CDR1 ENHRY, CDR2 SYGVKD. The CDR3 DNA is TGTGCCTCAAGGACAGAACACACAGATACGCAGTATTTT. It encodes CASRTEHTDTQYF.

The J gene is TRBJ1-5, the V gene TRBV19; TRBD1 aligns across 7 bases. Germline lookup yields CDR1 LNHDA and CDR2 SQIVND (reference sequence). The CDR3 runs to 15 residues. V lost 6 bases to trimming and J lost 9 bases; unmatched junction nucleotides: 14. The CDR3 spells CASSQGDSVIGPQHF. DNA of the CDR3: TGTGCCAGTAGCCAGGGGGACAGCGTCATAGGGCCCCAGCATTTT. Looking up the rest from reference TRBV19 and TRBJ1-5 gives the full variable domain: DGGITQSPKYLFRKEGQNVTLSCEQNLNHDAMYWYRQDPGQGLRLIYYSQIVNDFQKGDIAEGYSVSREKKESFPLTVTSAQKNPTAFYLCASSQGDSVIGPQHFGDGTRLSIL.

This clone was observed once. The CDR3 coding sequence is TGTGCCACCTCACTGGGGTCGATCGAGACCCAGTACTTC. Residues: CATSLGSIETQYF. The chain recombines TRBV28 with TRBJ2-5; D is unclear. Trimming shortened V by 10 bases and J by 5 bases, and 17 bases separated the two germline ends. CDR3 length equals 13 residues. The germline gives CDR1 MDHEN, CDR2 SYDVKM.

The CDR3 is CASSPQRMVKTGEQYF. CDR3 DNA: TGTGCCAGCAGCCCTCAGCGTATGGTTAAGACAGGCGAGCAGTACTTC. This chain uses TRBV13 with TRBJ2-7, with D possibly TRBD1 on 6 matching bases. CDR1 and CDR2 from the germline V gene are PRHDT and FYEKMQ (reference sequence). CDR3 length: 16 residues. The ends were cut back, 5 bases at V and 6 bases at J, with 23 bases in the middle.

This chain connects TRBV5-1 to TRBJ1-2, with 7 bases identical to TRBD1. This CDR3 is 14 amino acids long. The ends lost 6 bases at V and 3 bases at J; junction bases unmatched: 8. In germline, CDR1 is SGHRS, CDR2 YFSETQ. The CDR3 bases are TGCGCCAGCAACCCCGGGACAGTTCACTATGGCTACACCTTC. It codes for CASNPGTVHYGYTF.

DNA of the CDR3: TGCGCCAGCAGCTTGGCGACCGCCAATGAGCAGTTCTTC. It translates to CASSLATANEQFF. The rearrangement links TRBV5-1 to TRBJ2-1, with no clear D. The CDR3 length is 13 residues. V shed 0 bases and J shed 6 bases, with 7 bases lying between them. The V gene's germline CDR1 is SGHRS and CDR2 YFSETQ.

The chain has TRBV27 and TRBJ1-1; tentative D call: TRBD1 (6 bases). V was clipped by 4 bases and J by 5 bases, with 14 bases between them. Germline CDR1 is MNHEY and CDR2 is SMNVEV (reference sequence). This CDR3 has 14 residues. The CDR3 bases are TGTGCCAGCAGTTGGGGGCAGGGGAGAACTGAAGCTTTCTTT. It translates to CASSWGQGRTEAFF.

CDR3 amino acids: CASSFGRNGGADTQYF. Written as DNA, the CDR3 is TGTGCCAGCAGTTTTGGACGGAACGGGGGGGCAGATACGCAGTATTTT. The V and J genes are TRBV6-5 and TRBJ2-3, with 8 nucleotides matching TRBD2. The CDR3 covers 16 residues. Trimming at V came to 4 bases and at J to 4 bases, leaving 10 bases not matched to a gene. Germline V lookup: CDR1 MNHEY, CDR2 SVGAGI.

CDR3 residues: CASSALAVRVGTQYF. CDR3 in DNA: TGTGCCAGCAGCGCACTAGCGGTCCGAGTAGGGACCCAGTACTTC. The chain uses TRBV5-8 and TRBJ2-5; the match to TRBD2 covers 8 bases. The germline V gene has CDR1 SGHTS and CDR2 YDEGEE. V shed 4 bases, J shed 7 bases, and the junction held 12 bases outside the gene matches. The CDR3 has 15 amino acids.

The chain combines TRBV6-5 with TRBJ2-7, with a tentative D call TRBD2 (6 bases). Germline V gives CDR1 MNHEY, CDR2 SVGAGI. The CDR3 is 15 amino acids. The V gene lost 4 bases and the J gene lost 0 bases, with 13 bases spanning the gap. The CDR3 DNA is TGTGCCAGCAGTTTGGGGGGAGCTGTCTCCTACGAGCAGTACTTC. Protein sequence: CASSLGGAVSYEQYF.

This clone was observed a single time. DNA of the CDR3: TGCGCCAGCAGCTTGAGGCGGTGGGGAGGGGAACAAGAGACCCAGTACTTC. Its translation is CASSLRRWGGEQETQYF. This sequence joins TRBV5-1 and TRBJ2-5; 7 nucleotides match TRBD2. Germline V lookup: CDR1 SGHRS, CDR2 YFSETQ. The CDR3 covers 17 residues. V gave up 1 base and J gave up 2 bases; unmatched junction bases: 11.

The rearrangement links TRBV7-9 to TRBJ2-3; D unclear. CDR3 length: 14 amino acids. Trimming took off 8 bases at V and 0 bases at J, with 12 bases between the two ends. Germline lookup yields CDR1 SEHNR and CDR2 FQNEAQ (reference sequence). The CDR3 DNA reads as TGTGCCAGCGCCGTGTCTGCTAGCACAGATACGCAGTATTTT. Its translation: CASAVSASTDTQYF. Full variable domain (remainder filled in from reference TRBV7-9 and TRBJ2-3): DTGVSQNPRHKITKRGQNVTFRCDPISEHNRLYWYRQTLGQGPEFLTYFQNEAQLEKSRLLSDRFSAERPKGSFSTLEIQRTEQGDSAMYLCASAVSASTDTQYFGPGTRLTVL.

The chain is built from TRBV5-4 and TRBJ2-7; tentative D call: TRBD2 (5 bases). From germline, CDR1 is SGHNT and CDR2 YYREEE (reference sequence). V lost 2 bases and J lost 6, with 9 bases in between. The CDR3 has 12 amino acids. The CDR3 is CASSFPGIEQYF. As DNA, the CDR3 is TGTGCCAGCAGCTTTCCCGGGATCGAGCAGTACTTC. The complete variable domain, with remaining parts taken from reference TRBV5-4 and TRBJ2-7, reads ETGVTQSPTHLIKTRGQQVTLRCSSQSGHNTVSWYQQALGQGPQFIFQYYREEENGRGNFPPRFSGLQFPNYSSELNVNALELDDSALYLCASSFPGIEQYFGPGTRLTVT.

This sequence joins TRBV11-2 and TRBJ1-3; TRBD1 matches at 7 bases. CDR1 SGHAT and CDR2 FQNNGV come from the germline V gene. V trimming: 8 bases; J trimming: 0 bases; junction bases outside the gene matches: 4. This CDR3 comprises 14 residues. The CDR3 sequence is CASGRTGSGNTIYF. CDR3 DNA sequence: TGTGCCAGCGGGCGGACAGGCTCTGGAAACACCATATATTTT.

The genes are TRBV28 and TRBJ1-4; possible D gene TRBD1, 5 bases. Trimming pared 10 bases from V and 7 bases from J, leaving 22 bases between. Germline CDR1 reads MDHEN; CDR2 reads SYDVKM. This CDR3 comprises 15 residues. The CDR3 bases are TGTGCCACCCACCTCTCAGGGAAGGGTCGTGAAAAACTGTTTTTT. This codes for CATHLSGKGREKLFF.

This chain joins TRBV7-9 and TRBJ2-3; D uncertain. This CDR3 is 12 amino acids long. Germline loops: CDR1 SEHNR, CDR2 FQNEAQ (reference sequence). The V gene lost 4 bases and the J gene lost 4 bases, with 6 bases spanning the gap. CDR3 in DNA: TGTGCCAGCAGCTCCCCGTCAGATACGCAGTATTTT. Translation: CASSSPSDTQYF.